This passage covers 5 T cell receptor beta chains from one sample sequenced in a study of cytomegalovirus exposure and HLA in healthy donors. Primers included in the PCR were 60 Vbeta and 13 Jbeta primers. The protocol was immunoSEQ multiplex PCR, while the TCRdb copy is restricted to in-frame clones and leaves out a portion. The sample consists of 150,000 to 200,000 clones, roughly two thirds of them appearing once. Sequences were obtained from PBMCs. The source is a woman between 18 and 29 years old in good health and CMV-seropositive.

The chain joins TRBV7-2 to TRBJ2-1, with TRBD1 matching 8 bases. CDR1 and CDR2 from the germline V gene are SGHTA and FQGNSA. Unmatched junction bases numbered 12, after V lost 1 base and J lost 7 bases. The CDR3 loop spans 17 amino acids. The CDR3 bases are TGTGCCAGCAGCTTAGGGGGACCCCGGACAGGGTTGAATGAGCAGTTCTTC. This sequence encodes CASSLGGPRTGLNEQFF. Variable domain in full (rest from reference TRBV7-2 and TRBJ2-1): GAGVSQSPSNKVTEKGKDVELRCDPISGHTALYWYRQSLGQGLEFLIYFQGNSAPDKSGLPSDRFSAERTGGSVSTLTIQRTQQEDSAVYLCASSLGGPRTGLNEQFFGPGTRLTVL.

A few counts support this clone. The genes are TRBV27 and TRBJ2-7; 9 bases line up with TRBD2. Germline CDR1 is MNHEY and CDR2 is SMNVEV (reference sequence). V gave up 5 bases and J gave up 3 bases; unmatched junction bases: 5. The length of the CDR3 is 14 residues. The CDR3 bases are TGTGCCAGCAGTCCCCTGACTAGCGGCTACGAGCAGTACTTC. As protein: CASSPLTSGYEQYF.

The CDR3 region has the DNA TGTGCCAGCAGTGATACCTCTAGCGGGAGGAACGAGCAGTACTTC. Its translation: CASSDTSSGRNEQYF. This rearrangement joins TRBV2 to TRBJ2-7; 11 bases fit TRBD2. CDR3 size: 15 residues. V lost 3 bases and J lost 5; bases outside the gene matches: 6. Germline V gene data show CDR1 as SNHLY and CDR2 as FYNNEI. Using reference TRBV2 and TRBJ2-7 for the parts outside the CDR3, the full variable domain is EPEVTQTPSHQVTQMGQEVILRCVPISNHLYFYWYRQILGQKVEFLVSFYNNEISEKSEIFDDQFSVERPDGSNFTLKIRSTKLEDSAMYFCASSDTSSGRNEQYFGPGTRLTVT.

The CDR3 is CASSLTGTSGTEQFF. Here the CDR3 DNA reads TGTGCCAGCAGCTTAACCGGGACTAGCGGGACCGAGCAGTTCTTC. The chain joins TRBV7-3 to TRBJ2-1, with 13 positions matching TRBD2. Germline V gene data show CDR1 as SGHTA and CDR2 as FQGTGA. This CDR3 is 15 amino acids long. V lost 0 bases to trimming and J lost 10 bases; unmatched junction nucleotides: 3.

The chain couples TRBV21-1 to TRBJ2-1; TRBD1 is the table's D call, not checked against the DNA. TRBV21-1 is reported as a pseudogene. This CDR3 has 18 residues. The CDR3 loop reads CASSKARYTGTGYNEQFF. The CDR3 DNA is TGTGCCAGCAGCAAAGCGAGGTATACCGGGACAGGTTACAATGAGCAGTTCTTC.